This paragraph covers one TCR beta chain sequence. The sample holds one count of this clone. Its antigen is currently not known. One base away there is no much larger clone; base qualities are not given. The data derive from a study of blood T cell repertoires in COVID-19 (dated by TCRdb to 2018 to 2021). Concerning the study at large: Samples from collaborators originated in the United States, Italy and Spain and spanned both the acute and convalescent phases of COVID-19. Where available, HLA class I and class II types were obtained from metadata supplied by the sample provider rather than from assay-based typing. The dataset comprised deeply sampled blood TCRbeta repertoires from subjects exposed to, actively infected with, or recovered from COVID-19. The repertoires were released in a freely available public database meant as a resource for research on the immune response to SARS-CoV-2. Samples were obtained from the ongoing ImmuneRACE study (first 160 participants) and from about 1,300 subjects provided by 6 global collaborators. The material from the prospective study consisted of cDNA or gDNA derived from T cells, B-cell-depleted T cells, or PBMCs. Sample metadata almost always included a de-identified subject ID, COVID-19 status, age in years and sex. What the research found in general, with its limitations: How much clinical and demographic metadata was included differed by source and by participant, and the metadata was provided uncurated.

The immunoSEQ Assay, a bias-controlled multiplex PCR, was used to amplify TCRbeta CDR3 regions from genomic DNA. The study's own analysis went as follows. Nucleated cell counts per sample were estimated from amplification of reference gene primers within the assay. Sequence reads were collapsed and filtered to measure the absolute abundance of every unique TCRbeta CDR3 rearrangement. For each sample, productive Simpson clonality was calculated by taking the square root of Simpson's diversity index across productive rearrangements. TCRdb holds this immuneACCESS table with in-frame rearrangements only. Some clones are missing; in checked studies, unresolved V genes explain under half, and the rest has no known cause. The DNA was the basis for D and trimming; V, J and clone size are from that table. The sample contains about 140,000 clones, over 80% of them found a single time. 10% to 12% of the sample is in the top ten clones.

Participants in the prospective study were aged roughly 18 to 89 years, lived in 24 United States geographic areas, and enrolled through a virtual design. In the prospective study, cohorts were assigned on the basis of participant-reported clinical history obtained from a screening survey and a study questionnaire. ImmuneRACE Cohort 3 recovered participants were defined by two consecutive negative NP/OP PCR tests, healthcare professional clearance, or symptom resolution. In the prospective study, mobile phlebotomists collected whole blood, serum and a nasopharyngeal or oropharyngeal swab from each participant. Over a 2-month period, participants in the prospective study had the option of providing additional blood draws and questionnaires. Blood samples from the prospective study were shipped frozen or at room temperature prior to DNA extraction. The CDR3 spans 16 residues, from the cysteine through the phenylalanine. The only DNA kept is the CDR3, 48 bases in frame from the first base. Reading the germline V gene gives CDR1 SGHTS and CDR2 YDEGEE. V sheds 2 bases and J sheds 6 bases, leaving 17 bases between their ends.

The sequenced sample consisted of PBMCs or T cells enriched from blood (not recorded which). The chain is made from TRBV5-8 and TRBJ2-2; the D region possibly corresponds to TRBD2 (5 bases align). The TCR comes from a man in his fifties or sixties who had recovered from COVID-19. The DNA sequence reads TGTGCCAGCAGCTTACAGCTAGGGAGATCGGCCGGGGAGCTGTTTTTT. Its amino acids are CASSLQLGRSAGELFF.